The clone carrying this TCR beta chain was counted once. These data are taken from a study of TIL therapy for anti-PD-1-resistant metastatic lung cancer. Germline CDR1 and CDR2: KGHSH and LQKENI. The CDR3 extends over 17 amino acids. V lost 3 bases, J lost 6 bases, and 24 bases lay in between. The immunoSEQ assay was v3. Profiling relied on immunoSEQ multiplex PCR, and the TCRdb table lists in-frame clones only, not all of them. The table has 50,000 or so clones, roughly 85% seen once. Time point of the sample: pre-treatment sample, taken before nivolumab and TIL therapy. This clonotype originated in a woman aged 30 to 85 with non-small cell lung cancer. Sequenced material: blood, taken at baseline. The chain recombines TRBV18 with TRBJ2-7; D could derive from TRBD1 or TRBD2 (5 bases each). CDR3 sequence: CASSPRSRDRPPTEQYF. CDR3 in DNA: TGTGCCAGCTCACCTCGTTCCCGGGACCGACCTCCGACCGAGCAGTACTTC.